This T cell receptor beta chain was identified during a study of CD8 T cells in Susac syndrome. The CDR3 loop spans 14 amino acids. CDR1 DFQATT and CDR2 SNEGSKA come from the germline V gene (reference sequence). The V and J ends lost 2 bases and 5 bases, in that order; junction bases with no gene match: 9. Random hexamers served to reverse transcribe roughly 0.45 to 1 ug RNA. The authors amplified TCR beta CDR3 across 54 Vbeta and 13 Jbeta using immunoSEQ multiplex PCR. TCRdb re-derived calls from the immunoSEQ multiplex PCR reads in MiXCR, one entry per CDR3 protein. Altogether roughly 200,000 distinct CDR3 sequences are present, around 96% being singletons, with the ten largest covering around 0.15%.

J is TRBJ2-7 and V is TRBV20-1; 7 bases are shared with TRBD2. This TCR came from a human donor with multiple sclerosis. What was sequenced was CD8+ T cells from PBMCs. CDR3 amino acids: CSARPTGLVNEQYF. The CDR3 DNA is TGCAGTGCTAGACCGACCGGACTAGTGAACGAGCAGTACTTC.